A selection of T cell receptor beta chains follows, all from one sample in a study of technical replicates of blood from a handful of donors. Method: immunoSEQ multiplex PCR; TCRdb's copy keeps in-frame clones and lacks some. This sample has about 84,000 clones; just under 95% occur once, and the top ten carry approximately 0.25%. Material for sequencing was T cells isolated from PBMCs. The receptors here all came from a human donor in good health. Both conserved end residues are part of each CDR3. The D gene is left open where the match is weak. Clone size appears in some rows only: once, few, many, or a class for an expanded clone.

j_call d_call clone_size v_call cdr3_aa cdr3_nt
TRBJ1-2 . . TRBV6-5 CASSYDRGFDGYTF TGTGCCAGCAGTTACGATCGGGGGTTTGATGGCTACACCTTC
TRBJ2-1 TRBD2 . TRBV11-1 CASSLGTSGNSYNEQFF TGTGCCAGCAGCCTGGGGACTAGCGGGAACTCCTACAATGAGCAGTTCTTC
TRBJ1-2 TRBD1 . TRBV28 CAIRDRVGDLYGYTF TGTGCCATCCGAGACAGGGTTGGGGATCTTTATGGCTACACCTTC
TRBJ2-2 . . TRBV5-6 CASSFLGQMNTGELFF TGTGCCAGCAGCTTCTTAGGACAGATGAACACCGGGGAGCTGTTTTTT
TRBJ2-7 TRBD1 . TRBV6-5 CASSYGTGSSYEQYF TGTGCCAGCAGTTACGGGACAGGGAGCTCCTACGAGCAGTACTTC
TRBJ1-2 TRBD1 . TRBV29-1 CSVVGTDRVSANYGYTF TGCAGCGTTGTAGGGACGGACAGGGTGTCAGCTAACTATGGCTACACCTTC
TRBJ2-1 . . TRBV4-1 CASSQDTAIVYGNEQFF TGCGCCAGCAGCCAAGATACTGCCATCGTGTATGGCAATGAGCAGTTCTTC
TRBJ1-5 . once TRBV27 CASSLTGGVYQPQHF TGTGCCAGCAGTTTAACGGGCGGGGTATACCAGCCCCAGCATTTT
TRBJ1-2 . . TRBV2 CASSERARNYGYTF TGTGCCAGCAGTGAACGCGCGAGGAACTATGGCTACACCTTC
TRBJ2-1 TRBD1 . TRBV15 CATSKRPQGENEQFF TGTGCCACCAGCAAAAGGCCGCAGGGGGAAAATGAGCAGTTCTTC
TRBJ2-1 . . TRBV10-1 CASSVRESLHEQFF TGCGCCAGCAGTGTCCGGGAGTCGTTACATGAGCAGTTCTTC
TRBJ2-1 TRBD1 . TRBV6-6 CASSWTGDNEQFF TGTGCCAGCAGTTGGACAGGAGACAATGAGCAGTTCTTC
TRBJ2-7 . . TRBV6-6 CASSYMGAVGYEQYF TGTGCCAGCAGTTACATGGGGGCGGTTGGCTACGAGCAGTACTTC
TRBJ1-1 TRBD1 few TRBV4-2 CASDRTGSTEAFF TGTGCCTCGGATAGGACAGGAAGCACTGAAGCTTTCTTT
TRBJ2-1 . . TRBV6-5 CATRHSPGEQFF TGTGCCACCCGTCACTCTCCAGGCGAGCAGTTCTTC
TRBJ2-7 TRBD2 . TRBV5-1 CASSLPGLAVHEQYF TGCGCCAGCAGTCTTCCGGGACTAGCGGTTCACGAGCAGTACTTC
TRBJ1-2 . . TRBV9 CASSPDWVREGKYTF TGTGCCAGCAGCCCCGATTGGGTCAGGGAGGGAAAGTACACCTTC
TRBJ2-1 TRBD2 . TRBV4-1 CASSHFAGGPETNEQFF TGCGCCAGCAGCCATTTTGCGGGGGGGCCGGAAACGAATGAGCAGTTCTTC
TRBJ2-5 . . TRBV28 CASGNYRETQYF TGTGCCAGCGGAAACTATCGGGAGACCCAGTACTTC
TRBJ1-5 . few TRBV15 CATSGTDRQPQHF TGTGCCACCAGCGGAACCGACAGGCAGCCCCAGCATTTT
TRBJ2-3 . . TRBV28 CASNGHTDTQYF TGTGCCAGTAACGGACACACAGATACGCAGTATTTT
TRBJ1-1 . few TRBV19 CASSSGYGNTEAFF TGTGCCAGTAGTAGTGGTTACGGGAACACTGAAGCTTTCTTT
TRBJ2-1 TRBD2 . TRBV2 CASTQTSGRTYEQFF TGTGCCAGCACCCAGACTAGCGGGAGAACTTATGAGCAGTTCTTC
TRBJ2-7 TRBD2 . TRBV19 CASSILAGYSYEQYF TGTGCCAGTAGTATACTAGCGGGGTACTCCTACGAGCAGTACTTC
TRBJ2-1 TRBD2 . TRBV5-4 CASGDRDYGEQFF TGTGCCAGCGGGGACCGGGACTACGGTGAGCAGTTCTTC
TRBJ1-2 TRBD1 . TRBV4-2 CASSQAGQGWDGYTF TGTGCCAGCAGCCAAGCGGGACAGGGATGGGATGGCTACACCTTC
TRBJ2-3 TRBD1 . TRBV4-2 CASSQAWTGGESGTDTQYF TGTGCCAGCAGCCAAGCTTGGACAGGGGGCGAGAGTGGGACAGATACGCAGTATTTT
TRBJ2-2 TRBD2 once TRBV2 CASSEERLAGTGELFF TGTGCCAGCAGTGAAGAGAGGCTAGCGGGAACCGGGGAGCTGTTTTTT
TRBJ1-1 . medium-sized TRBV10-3 CAISVGEVTEAFF TGTGCCATCAGTGTTGGGGAGGTCACTGAAGCTTTCTTT
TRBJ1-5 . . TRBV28 CASSLKLFGNQPQHF TGTGCCAGCAGTTTGAAGCTCTTCGGCAATCAGCCCCAGCATTTT
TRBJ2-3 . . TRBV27 CASSLYLRAVDTQYF TGTGCCAGCAGTTTATACCTCAGGGCGGTAGATACGCAGTATTTT
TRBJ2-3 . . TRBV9 CASSMTDLGADTQYF TGTGCCAGCAGTATGACAGACCTCGGCGCAGATACGCAGTATTTT
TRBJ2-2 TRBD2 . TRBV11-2 CASSLDRLAGDTGELFF TGTGCCAGCAGCTTAGATAGGCTAGCGGGAGATACCGGGGAGCTGTTTTTT
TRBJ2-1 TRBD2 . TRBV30 CAWTLAAPYNEQFF TGTGCCTGGACCCTAGCGGCTCCCTACAATGAGCAGTTCTTC
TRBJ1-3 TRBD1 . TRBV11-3 CASSPRDSHSGNTIYF TGTGCCAGCAGCCCGAGGGACAGTCACTCTGGAAACACCATATATTTT
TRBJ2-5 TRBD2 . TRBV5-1 CASSLAIVAGVRETQYF TGCGCCAGCAGCTTGGCCATAGTAGCGGGGGTTAGAGAGACCCAGTACTTC
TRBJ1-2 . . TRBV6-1 CASRGGAQGYTF TGTGCCAGCCGAGGAGGTGCTCAGGGCTACACCTTC